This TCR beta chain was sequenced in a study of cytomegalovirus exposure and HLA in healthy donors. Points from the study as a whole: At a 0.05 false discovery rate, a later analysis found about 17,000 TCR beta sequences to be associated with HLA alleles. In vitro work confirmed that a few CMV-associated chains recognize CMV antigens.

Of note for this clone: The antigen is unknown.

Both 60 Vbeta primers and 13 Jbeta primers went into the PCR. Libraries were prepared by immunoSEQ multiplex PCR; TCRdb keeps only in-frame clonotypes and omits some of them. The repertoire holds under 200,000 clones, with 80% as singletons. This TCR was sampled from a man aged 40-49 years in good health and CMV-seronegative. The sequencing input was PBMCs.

The CDR3 protein is CASSTQDRGSPYEQYF. As DNA, the CDR3 is TGTGCCAGTAGTACCCAGGACAGGGGTTCCCCTTACGAGCAGTACTTC. The V and J genes are TRBV19 and TRBJ2-7; 9 bases align to TRBD1. V dropped 4 bases and J dropped 4; count of bases not matched to a gene: 11. Germline loops: CDR1 LNHDA, CDR2 SQIVND (reference sequence). This CDR3 is 16 amino acids long.